One and the same sample provided the 32 T cell receptor beta chains below, sequenced in a study of high-grade serous ovarian cancer treatment subgroups. Tumor samples were taken before definitive surgery or chemotherapy. Clones were read by immunoSEQ multiplex PCR, and TCRdb kept only the in-frame ones, dropping some. The table records roughly 5,400 clones, more than 60% of them present only once. Sequenced sample: tumor tissue. The receptors here all came from a human donor with high-grade serous ovarian cancer.

This clone was observed a few times. The chain uses TRBV2 and TRBJ1-1; D might be TRBD1 (6 bases). The germline V and J ends were trimmed by 6 bases and 7 bases, with 9 bases remaining between them. CDR3 length equals 11 residues. The V gene's germline CDR1 is SNHLY and CDR2 FYNNEI. CDR3 DNA: TGTGCCAGCAGGCGGGACAATGAAGCTTTCTTT. Translated: CASRRDNEAFF.

This clone was counted once. V and J are TRBV28 and TRBJ2-7; a weak D match, TRBD1 (6 bases). Trimming removed 1 base at V and 2 bases at J, with 15 bases between. The germline gives CDR1 MDHEN, CDR2 SYDVKM. CDR3 size: 16 residues. The CDR3 spells CASSLYAGTSTYEQYV. CDR3 in DNA: TGTGCCAGCAGTTTATATGCCGGGACATCCACCTACGAGCAGTACGTC.

This clone came up a few times. The chain recombines TRBV29-1 with TRBJ2-2; D is unresolved. Germline CDR1 is SQVTM and CDR2 is ANQGSEA. V was clipped by 7 bases and J by 0 bases, with 6 bases between them. The length of the CDR3 is 12 residues. The CDR3 sequence is CSAVSNTGELFF. CDR3 sequence (DNA): TGCAGCGCTGTTTCGAACACCGGGGAGCTGTTTTTT.

The chain carries TRBV10-3 and TRBJ1-3, with D possibly TRBD1 on 5 matching bases. CDR3 length: 16 amino acids. The V end lost 2 bases, the J end lost 2 bases, and 13 bases lay between the germline ends. CDR1 is ENHRY and CDR2 is SYGVKD in the germline V gene. The CDR3 reads CAISEQDRVTGNTIYF. The CDR3 DNA follows: TGTGCCATCAGTGAGCAAGACAGAGTGACTGGAAACACCATATATTTT.

The rearrangement joins TRBV28 to TRBJ1-3; 10 nucleotides match TRBD1. CDR1 and CDR2 (germline): MDHEN, SYDVKM. The CDR3 runs 19 residues. Trimming cost V 4 bases and J 2 bases; bases outside gene matches: 14. The CDR3 nucleotides read TGTGCCAGCAGTTCTGGGACAGGGGAGAGATATGGGACTGGAAACACCATATATTTT. Amino acids: CASSSGTGERYGTGNTIYF.

The chain recombines TRBV27 with TRBJ2-1; D is uncertain. Germline V gene sequence: CDR1 MNHEY, CDR2 SMNVEV (reference sequence). V lost 8 bases and J lost 11, with 13 bases in between. The CDR3 spans 11 residues. The CDR3 sequence is CASRSQTKQFF. In DNA form, the CDR3 reads TGTGCCAGCCGATCGCAAACCAAGCAGTTCTTC.

The chain carries TRBV7-3 and TRBJ2-1; TRBD2 matches 13 bases. V lost 5 bases, J lost 6 bases, and 4 bases stayed unmatched. The germline gives CDR1 SGHTA, CDR2 FQGTGA. The CDR3 sequence is 15 residues long. The CDR3 loop is CASSMGLAGLNEQFF. CDR3 in DNA: TGTGCCAGCAGCATGGGACTAGCGGGGCTCAATGAGCAGTTCTTC.

The chain couples TRBV5-1 to TRBJ1-5, with D maybe TRBD1 (6 bases). Trimming left V 0 bases short and J 11 bases short, with 15 bases between. The CDR3 is 14 amino acids. From germline, CDR1 is SGHRS and CDR2 YFSETQ. CDR3 residues: CASSLAGGDWTQHF. CDR3 nucleotides: TGCGCCAGCAGCTTGGCGGGGGGCGATTGGACCCAGCATTTT.

The chain links TRBV6-4 to TRBJ2-3; 10 positions agree with TRBD2. Germline CDR1 is MRHNA and CDR2 is SNTAGT. This CDR3 has 16 amino acids. J lost 4 bases, V lost 0 bases, and 4 bases had no gene match. The CDR3, as DNA: TGTGCCAGCAGTGACTCGAGCGGGGGGGGATCAGATACGCAGTATTTT. It is translated as CASSDSSGGGSDTQYF.

The V and J genes are TRBV5-1 and TRBJ1-3, with D tentatively TRBD1 (5 bases). Germline V gene data show CDR1 as SGHRS and CDR2 as YFSETQ. This CDR3 region has 12 residues. The ends were cut back, 0 bases at V and 12 bases at J, with 10 bases in the middle. The CDR3 nucleotides read TGCGCCAGCAGCTTGGGTCAGGGAGGCATATATTTT. Translating it yields CASSLGQGGIYF.

The chain carries TRBV6-1 and TRBJ2-2, with D unclear. Germline V gene sequence: CDR1 MNHNS, CDR2 SASEGT. Trimming took 5 bases from V and 6 from J, leaving 10 bases between them. The CDR3 length is 13 residues. CDR3 protein: CASSRAESGELFF. CDR3 coding DNA: TGTGCCAGCAGTCGCGCGGAATCCGGGGAGCTGTTTTTT.

The CDR3 bases are TGTGCCAGCAGAATTACCGGGACAGGGGGCTTCGGGGACACTGAAGCTTTCTTT. It codes for CASRITGTGGFGDTEAFF. The chain couples TRBV2 to TRBJ1-1; 12 bases are shared with TRBD1. The CDR3 contains 18 residues. Germline CDR1 is SNHLY and CDR2 is FYNNEI. V lost 6 bases, J lost 3 bases, and 14 bases stayed unmatched.

This clone is classed as medium-sized (0.01 to 0.1%). The gene calls are TRBV7-6 and TRBJ1-1, with TRBD1 as a possible D gene (5 bases). CDR3 length: 15 amino acids. Germline V gene lookup returns CDR1 SGHVS and CDR2 FNYEAQ. Between the trimmed V and J ends, which lost 0 bases and 4 bases, there was a span of 12 bases. The CDR3, as DNA: TGTGCCAGCAGCTTAGCGGGGGGATACATCACTGAAGCTTTCTTT. Amino acid sequence: CASSLAGGYITEAFF.

V usage is TRBV25-1 and J usage is TRBJ1-2, with D maybe TRBD1 (5 bases). The CDR3 extends over 14 amino acids. Germline CDR1 MGHDK, CDR2 SYGVNS. The germline V and J ends were trimmed by 4 bases and 1 base, with 10 bases remaining between them. The CDR3 sequence: CASSASGGNYGYTF. DNA for the CDR3: TGTGCCAGCAGTGCCTCGGGGGGTAACTATGGCTACACCTTC.

V is TRBV7-2 and J is TRBJ1-5, with 9 bases matching TRBD1. The CDR3 runs to 15 residues. After removal of 6 bases from V and 6 bases from J, the junction contained 9 bases not matched to a gene. Per the germline V gene, CDR1 is SGHTA and CDR2 is FQGNSA. The chain's CDR3 is CASRPGQGSSQPQHF. DNA of the CDR3: TGTGCCAGCAGACCGGGACAGGGAAGTAGTCAGCCCCAGCATTTT.

This clone was picked up a small number of times. The rearrangement links TRBV7-2 to TRBJ1-3, with D possibly TRBD1 on 5 matching bases. The CDR3 has 14 amino acids. CDR1 is SGHTA and CDR2 is FQGNSA in the germline V gene. The V gene lost 5 bases and the J gene lost 4 bases, with 12 bases spanning the gap. CDR3 region: CASSPGTVGNTIYF. The CDR3 nucleotides are TGTGCCAGCAGCCCGGGGACGGTCGGAAACACCATATATTTT.

The chain links TRBV28 to TRBJ1-2, with TRBD1 as a possible D gene (6 bases). This CDR3 comprises 11 residues. Germline CDR1 and CDR2: MDHEN and SYDVKM. Trimming stripped 1 base from V and 14 bases from J, with 11 bases between. The CDR3 DNA reads as TGTGCCAGCAGTTTATTACAGGGAAGGACCTTC. Translation gives CASSLLQGRTF.

The chain combines TRBV4-2 with TRBJ1-2; D gene unclear. Trimming cost V 0 bases and J 7 bases, with 6 bases left between them. This CDR3 has 12 residues. Germline V gene lookup returns CDR1 LGHNA and CDR2 YNFKEQ. The CDR3 DNA sequence: TGTGCCAGCAGCCAAGACTGGGGTGGCTACACCTTC. It codes for CASSQDWGGYTF.

For the CDR3, the DNA is TGTGCCAGCGGAGTCAGGGGTAGTGGCTACACCTTC. Protein product: CASGVRGSGYTF. This sequence joins TRBV6-5 and TRBJ1-2; tentatively, D is TRBD1 (6 bases). The V end lost 8 bases, the J end lost 7 bases, and 14 bases lay between the germline ends. CDR1 and CDR2 (germline): MNHEY, SVGAGI. There are 12 residues in the CDR3.

The V gene is TRBV7-9, the J gene TRBJ1-4; maybe TRBD1 (6 bases). This CDR3 is 16 amino acids long. Germline V gene sequence: CDR1 SEHNR, CDR2 FQNEAQ (reference sequence). The V gene lost 1 base and the J gene lost 0 bases, with 9 bases spanning the gap. CDR3 loop: CASSLGDTSTNEKLFF. The CDR3 nucleotides read TGTGCCAGCAGCTTAGGGGACACCTCAACTAATGAAAAACTGTTTTTT.

The genes are TRBV6-1 and TRBJ2-1; D unclear. From germline, CDR1 is MNHNS and CDR2 SASEGT. The V end lost 7 bases, the J end lost 2 bases, and 9 bases lay between the germline ends. The CDR3 totals 13 residues. CDR3 DNA sequence: TGTGCCAGCAAGGTAGATACCTACAATGAGCAGTTCTTC. It encodes CASKVDTYNEQFF.

CDR3 region: CASSLEGAGTGGLETQYF. The CDR3 nucleotides are TGTGCCAGCAGCTTAGAGGGGGCCGGGACAGGGGGCCTAGAGACCCAGTACTTC. This chain links TRBV11-2 with TRBJ2-5; 12 positions match TRBD1. CDR1 and CDR2 (germline): SGHAT, FQNNGV. The CDR3 extends over 18 amino acids. Unmatched junction bases numbered 9, after V lost 0 bases and J lost 4 bases.

The V call is TRBV7-3, the J call TRBJ2-1; 9 bases fit TRBD2. The trim removed 1 base at V and 9 bases at J, leaving 7 bases unmatched. The germline V gene has CDR1 SGHTA and CDR2 FQGTGA. This CDR3 is 15 amino acids long. CDR3 in DNA: TGTGCCAGCAGCTTAAGATTAGCGGGGGAGGGTGAGCAGTTCTTC. Its protein product is CASSLRLAGEGEQFF. Variable domain in full (rest from reference TRBV7-3 and TRBJ2-1): GAGVSQTPSNKVTEKGKYVELRCDPISGHTALYWYRQSLGQGPEFLIYFQGTGAADDSGLPNDRFFAVRPEGSVSTLKIQRTERGDSAVYLCASSLRLAGEGEQFFGPGTRLTVL.

The chain recombines TRBV5-8 with TRBJ1-5, with D possibly matching TRBD1 (6 bases). The germline V and J ends were trimmed by 4 bases and 3 bases, with 11 bases remaining between them. The CDR3 consists of 14 residues. Germline loops: CDR1 SGHTS, CDR2 YDEGEE. The CDR3 coding sequence is TGTGCCAGCAGCCACAGGGACCCCAATCAGCCCCAGCATTTT. This sequence encodes CASSHRDPNQPQHF.

The chain employs TRBV29-1 and TRBJ2-3; D remains ambiguous. V was shortened by 5 bases and J by 8 bases, with 8 bases between the two germline ends. This CDR3 contains 10 residues. Germline values: CDR1 SQVTM, CDR2 ANQGSEA. CDR3 sequence reads: CSVRSGTQYF. The CDR3 DNA sequence: TGCAGCGTTCGTAGTGGTACGCAGTATTTT.

As DNA, the CDR3 is TGTGCCAGCAGTTACGGTGGGGGCTTGGGTTCACCCCTCCACTTT. Amino acids: CASSYGGGLGSPLHF. V usage is TRBV6-6 and J usage is TRBJ1-6; possible D gene TRBD1, 6 bases. Germline loops: CDR1 MNHNY, CDR2 SVGAGI (reference sequence). V lost 2 bases and J 9 bases, leaving 14 bases between the germline ends. CDR3 size: 15 residues.

This clone was detected once. The chain links TRBV7-9 to TRBJ1-1; 7 bases line up with TRBD1. CDR3 length: 15 amino acids. Germline assignment: CDR1 SEHNR and CDR2 FQNEAQ (reference sequence). Trimming took 8 bases from V and 8 from J; bases not matched to a gene: 17. CDR3 sequence reads: CASGQWTGRDQEAFF. The CDR3 coding sequence is TGTGCCAGCGGCCAGTGGACAGGTAGGGACCAGGAAGCTTTCTTT.

As DNA, the CDR3 is TGCGCCAGCAGCTTGTCCGCGGAAAACACCGGGGAGCTGTTTTTT. Translated, it gives CASSLSAENTGELFF. The V call is TRBV5-1, the J call TRBJ2-2; no clear D. The CDR3 is 15 amino acids. Trimming shortened V by 1 base and J by 2 bases, and 9 bases separated the two germline ends. The germline V gene encodes CDR1 SGHRS and CDR2 YFSETQ.

The V gene is TRBV27, the J gene TRBJ1-1; a weak D match, TRBD1 (5 bases). V was clipped by 5 bases and J by 7 bases, with 20 bases between them. Germline V gives CDR1 MNHEY, CDR2 SMNVEV (reference sequence). The CDR3 covers 15 residues. Here the CDR3 reads CASSRRTYGQNEAFF. The CDR3 nucleotides read TGTGCCAGCAGTCGAAGGACATACGGGCAGAATGAAGCTTTCTTT.

This clone was seen only once. The chain links TRBV4-1 to TRBJ1-3; D may be TRBD1 (6 bases). Trimming left V 0 bases short and J 8 bases short, with 11 bases between. Per germline, CDR1 MGHRA and CDR2 YSYEKL. The CDR3 extends over 14 amino acids. The CDR3 DNA sequence: TGCGCCAGCAGCCAAGAAGGCAGGGGACACACCATATATTTT. Amino acids: CASSQEGRGHTIYF.

This chain uses TRBV15 with TRBJ1-5; the match to TRBD1 covers 9 bases. The CDR3 spans 17 residues. Germline V gene sequence: CDR1 LNHNV, CDR2 YYDKDF (reference sequence). Trimming removed 0 bases from V and 5 bases from J; junction bases left unmatched: 8. CDR3 in amino acids: CATSRDLETGGDQPQHF. In DNA form, the CDR3 reads TGTGCCACCAGCAGAGATCTTGAGACAGGGGGGGATCAGCCCCAGCATTTT. Full variable domain (missing parts from reference TRBV15 and TRBJ1-5): DAMVIQNPRYQVTQFGKPVTLSCSQTLNHNVMYWYQQKSSQAPKLLFHYYDKDFNNEADTPDNFQSRRPNTSFCFLDIRSPGLGDTAMYLCATSRDLETGGDQPQHFGDGTRLSIL.

This clone came up a few times. The J gene is TRBJ1-5, the V gene TRBV28; D is undetermined. The CDR3 covers 15 residues. Trimming took 0 bases from V and 4 from J, leaving 10 bases between them. The germline gives CDR1 MDHEN, CDR2 SYDVKM. The CDR3 DNA follows: TGTGCCAGCAGTTTATGGGCCCACGGGAATCAGCCCCAGCATTTT. It is translated as CASSLWAHGNQPQHF.